This is a list of T cell receptor beta chains from one sample in a study of control samples from healthy donors and cancer patients. This table comes from immunoSEQ multiplex PCR, and its TCRdb copy is limited to in-frame clones, with some not included. The sample lists around 130,000 clones, just under 95% occurring once. Sequencing input: blood. The receptors come from a man aged 25-40 years in good health. The CDR3 runs from the conserved cysteine through the conserved F or W. The D gene is left open where the match is weak. A clone size is listed for some rows: how often the clone was seen (once, few, many), or a class if it is expanded.

v_gene: TRBV7-9
abundance: .
j_gene: TRBJ2-1
d_gene: TRBD2
CDR3nt: TGTGCCAGCAGCTTAGTGAGCGGGGGGTACAATGAGCAGTTCTTC
CDR3aa: CASSLVSGGYNEQFF

v_gene: TRBV18
abundance: once
j_gene: TRBJ1-4
d_gene: .
CDR3nt: TGTGCCAGCTCCAGAACGGGCTTAAATGAAAAACTGTTTTTT
CDR3aa: CASSRTGLNEKLFF

v_gene: TRBV2
abundance: .
j_gene: TRBJ1-5
d_gene: TRBD1
CDR3nt: TGTGCCAGCAGTGAAGCTTTTACAGGGGACCATAGCAATCAGCCCCAGCATTTT
CDR3aa: CASSEAFTGDHSNQPQHF

v_gene: TRBV6-6
abundance: .
j_gene: TRBJ2-3
d_gene: .
CDR3nt: TGTGCCAGCAGTTACGTCAGCGGACCGGATACGCAGTATTTT
CDR3aa: CASSYVSGPDTQYF

v_gene: TRBV6-5
abundance: .
j_gene: TRBJ1-5
d_gene: .
CDR3nt: TGTGCCAGCAGTCCTTATAGCAATCAGCCCCAGCATTTT
CDR3aa: CASSPYSNQPQHF

v_gene: TRBV9
abundance: once
j_gene: TRBJ1-1
d_gene: .
CDR3nt: TGTGCCAGCAGCGTAGAGGGTAACACTGAAGCTTTCTTT
CDR3aa: CASSVEGNTEAFF

v_gene: TRBV30
abundance: .
j_gene: TRBJ2-3
d_gene: .
CDR3nt: TGTGCCTGGAGTGTACAAGGGGATACGCAGTATTTT
CDR3aa: CAWSVQGDTQYF

v_gene: TRBV6-6
abundance: few
j_gene: TRBJ1-1
d_gene: .
CDR3nt: TGTGCCAGCAGTCTAGCTTCTCTGAACACTGAAGCTTTCTTT
CDR3aa: CASSLASLNTEAFF

v_gene: TRBV6-2/TRBV6-3
abundance: .
j_gene: TRBJ1-5
d_gene: .
CDR3nt: TGTGCCAGCAGTTACTCGAAGCAGGGTAGCAATCAGCCCCAGCATTTT
CDR3aa: CASSYSKQGSNQPQHF

v_gene: TRBV6-2/TRBV6-3
abundance: .
j_gene: TRBJ2-1
d_gene: TRBD2
CDR3nt: TGTGCCAGCAGTTACTCGATTTTAGCGGGGTATCTCTACAATGAGCAGTTCTTC
CDR3aa: CASSYSILAGYLYNEQFF

v_gene: TRBV5-1
abundance: .
j_gene: TRBJ1-6
d_gene: .
CDR3nt: TGCGCCAGCAGCTTGGTCGGGCAGACTGGACGGAATAATTCACCCCTCCACTTT
CDR3aa: CASSLVGQTGRNNSPLHF

v_gene: TRBV7-2
abundance: .
j_gene: TRBJ1-1
d_gene: .
CDR3nt: TGTGCCAGCAGCCGGACTTCCTTACAGGTATACACTGAAGCTTTCTTT
CDR3aa: CASSRTSLQVYTEAFF

v_gene: TRBV5-1
abundance: .
j_gene: TRBJ2-5
d_gene: TRBD2
CDR3nt: TGCGCCAGCGGCTCCGGGGGACTAGCGGAAGAGACCCAGTACTTC
CDR3aa: CASGSGGLAEETQYF

v_gene: TRBV5-1
abundance: .
j_gene: TRBJ1-1
d_gene: .
CDR3nt: TGCGCCAGCAGCCCACAAATTAACACTGAAGCTTTCTTT
CDR3aa: CASSPQINTEAFF

v_gene: TRBV27
abundance: .
j_gene: TRBJ1-3
d_gene: .
CDR3nt: TGTGCCAGCATGGACAGTGACAGGTTCTCTGGAAACACCATATATTTT
CDR3aa: CASMDSDRFSGNTIYF

v_gene: TRBV14
abundance: .
j_gene: TRBJ1-2
d_gene: .
CDR3nt: TGTGCCAGCAGCCAAGTCCCGGGATCCTACACCTTC
CDR3aa: CASSQVPGSYTF

v_gene: TRBV6-5
abundance: .
j_gene: TRBJ2-1
d_gene: TRBD1
CDR3nt: TGTGCCAGCAGTCCGGACAGGGGTGGTACTGAGCAGTTCTTC
CDR3aa: CASSPDRGGTEQFF

v_gene: TRBV11-2
abundance: .
j_gene: TRBJ1-2
d_gene: TRBD1
CDR3nt: TGTGCCAGCAGCCCAGGGGGAGCGAGGGGCTACACCTTC
CDR3aa: CASSPGGARGYTF

v_gene: TRBV3-1/TRBV3-2
abundance: .
j_gene: TRBJ1-6
d_gene: .
CDR3nt: TGTGCCAGCAGCCAAGATCAGGCAGGGATTATGAATTCACCCCTCCACTTT
CDR3aa: CASSQDQAGIMNSPLHF

v_gene: TRBV6-6
abundance: .
j_gene: TRBJ1-1
d_gene: .
CDR3nt: TGTGCCAGCTTTAGTACTGAAGCTTTCTTT
CDR3aa: CASFSTEAFF

v_gene: TRBV15
abundance: .
j_gene: TRBJ1-6
d_gene: TRBD1
CDR3nt: TGTGCCACCAGCATTATGGACAGGGATTCACCCCTCCACTTT
CDR3aa: CATSIMDRDSPLHF

v_gene: TRBV10-2
abundance: once
j_gene: TRBJ1-5
d_gene: TRBD1
CDR3nt: TGCGCCAGCAGCAGACAGGGGGATAGCAATCAGCCCCAGCATTTT
CDR3aa: CASSRQGDSNQPQHF

v_gene: TRBV12-3/TRBV12-4
abundance: .
j_gene: TRBJ1-1
d_gene: .
CDR3nt: TGTGCCAGCAGTTTAAACCCGAACACTGAAGCTTTCTTT
CDR3aa: CASSLNPNTEAFF

v_gene: TRBV9
abundance: once
j_gene: TRBJ1-6
d_gene: .
CDR3nt: TGTGCCAGCAGCGAGGGAAGTTTTGATTCACCCCTCCACTTT
CDR3aa: CASSEGSFDSPLHF

v_gene: TRBV5-4
abundance: once
j_gene: TRBJ2-1
d_gene: .
CDR3nt: TGTGCCAGCAGCTTCCGCGGGGAAAATGAGCAGTTCTTC
CDR3aa: CASSFRGENEQFF